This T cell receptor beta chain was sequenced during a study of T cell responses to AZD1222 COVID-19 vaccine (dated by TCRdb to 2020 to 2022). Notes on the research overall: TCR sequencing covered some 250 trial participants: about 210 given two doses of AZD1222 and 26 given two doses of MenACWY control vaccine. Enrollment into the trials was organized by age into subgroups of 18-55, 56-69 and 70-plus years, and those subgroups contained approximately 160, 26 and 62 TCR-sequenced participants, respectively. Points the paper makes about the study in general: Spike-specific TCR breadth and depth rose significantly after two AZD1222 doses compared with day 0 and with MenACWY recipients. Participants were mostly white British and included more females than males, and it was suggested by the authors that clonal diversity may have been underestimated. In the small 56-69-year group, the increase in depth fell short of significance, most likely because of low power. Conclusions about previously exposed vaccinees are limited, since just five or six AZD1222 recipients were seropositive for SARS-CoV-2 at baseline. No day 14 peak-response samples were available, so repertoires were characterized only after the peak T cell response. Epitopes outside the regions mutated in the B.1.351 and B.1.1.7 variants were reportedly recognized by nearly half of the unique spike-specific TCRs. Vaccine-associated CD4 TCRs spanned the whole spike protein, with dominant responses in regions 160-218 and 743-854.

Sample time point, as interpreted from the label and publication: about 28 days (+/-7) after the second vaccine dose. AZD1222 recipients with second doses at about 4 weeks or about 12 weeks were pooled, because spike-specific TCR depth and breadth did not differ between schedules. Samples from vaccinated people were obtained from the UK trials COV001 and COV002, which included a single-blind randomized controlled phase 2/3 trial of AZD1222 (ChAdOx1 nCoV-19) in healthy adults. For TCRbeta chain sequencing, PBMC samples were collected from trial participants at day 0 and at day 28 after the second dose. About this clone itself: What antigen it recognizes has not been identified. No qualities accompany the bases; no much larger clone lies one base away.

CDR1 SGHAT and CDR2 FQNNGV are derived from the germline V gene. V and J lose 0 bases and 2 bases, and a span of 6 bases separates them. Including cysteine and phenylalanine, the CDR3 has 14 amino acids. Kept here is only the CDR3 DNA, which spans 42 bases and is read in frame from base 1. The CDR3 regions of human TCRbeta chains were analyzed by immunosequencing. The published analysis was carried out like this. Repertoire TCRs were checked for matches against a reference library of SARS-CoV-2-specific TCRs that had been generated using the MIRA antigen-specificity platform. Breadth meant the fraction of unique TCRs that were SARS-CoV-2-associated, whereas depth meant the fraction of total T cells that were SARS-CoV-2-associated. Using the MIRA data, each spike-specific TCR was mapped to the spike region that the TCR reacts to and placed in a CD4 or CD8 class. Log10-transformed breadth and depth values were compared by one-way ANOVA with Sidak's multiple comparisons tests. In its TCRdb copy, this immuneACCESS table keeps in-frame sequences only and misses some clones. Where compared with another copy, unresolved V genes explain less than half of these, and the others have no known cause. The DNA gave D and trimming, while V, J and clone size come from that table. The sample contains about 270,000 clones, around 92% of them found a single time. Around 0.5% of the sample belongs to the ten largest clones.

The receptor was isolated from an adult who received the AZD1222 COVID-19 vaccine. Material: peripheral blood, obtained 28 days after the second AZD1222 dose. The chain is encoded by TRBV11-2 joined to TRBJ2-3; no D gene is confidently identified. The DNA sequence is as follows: TGTGCCAGCAGCTTAGAGCCCTTCACAGATACGCAGTATTTT. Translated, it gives CASSLEPFTDTQYF.